This T cell receptor beta chain was sequenced for a study of T cells in Graves' hyperthyroidism and ophthalmopathy. This clonotype was detected only a few times. Its antigen remains unidentified. Points from the study as a whole: Median prediction lead before ophthalmopathy onset was about 6.3 months with the model.

Trimming removed 2 bases from V and 2 bases from J, with 10 bases in between. CDR3 size: 15 residues. Looked up from germline, CDR1 is MNHEY and CDR2 is SVGEGT. Amplification of TCR beta CDR3 regions used RNA as the template. Researchers ran a first-round RT-PCR on the TCR CDR3 using the HTBI primer set. TCRdb fed the multiplex PCR reads into MiXCR, producing one record per CDR3 protein. The sample shows 600,000 or so distinct CDR3 sequences, about 14% of them seen only once. What was sequenced was blood. This clonotype was sampled from a woman aged 45-60 years with Graves' ophthalmopathy. V usage is TRBV6-2 or TRBV6-3 and J usage is TRBJ2-1, with D tentatively TRBD1 (5 bases). This CDR3 reads CASSYNTGPYNEQFF. CDR3 nucleotide sequence: TGTGCCAGCAGTTACAACACAGGACCCTACAATGAGCAGTTCTTC.